The next 18 T cell receptor beta chains were all read from a single sample in a study of a mutant IDH1 vaccine in newly diagnosed glioma. TCRdb's copy holds only in-frame clones and misses some; the assay was immunoSEQ multiplex PCR. This sample has about 38,000 clones, with roughly 92% found just once. Time point: baseline, week 1 (first vaccination visit). The treatment denotes: pre-vaccination baseline after standard-of-care therapy. This specimen was PBMCs, taken from a glioma patient treated with radiotherapy, temozolomide or both. These receptors all stem from a man between 18 and 35 years old with glioma.

This clone was observed once. The CDR3 DNA reads TGCAGCTCAATGGGTGGAGGGGGACAGCCTGAAGCTTTCTTT. This encodes CSSMGGGGQPEAFF. This sequence joins TRBV29-1 and TRBJ1-1; 7 bases fit TRBD1. After removal of 8 bases from V and 6 bases from J, the junction contained 15 bases not matched to a gene. The CDR3 sequence is 14 residues long. Germline V lookup: CDR1 SQVTM, CDR2 ANQGSEA.

The rearrangement uses TRBV7-9 and TRBJ2-5; TRBD1 agrees at 8 bases. Germline CDR1 is SEHNR and CDR2 is FQNEAQ (reference sequence). The CDR3 totals 17 residues. V lost 4 bases, J lost 2 bases, and 12 bases stayed unmatched. CDR3 DNA: TGTGCCAGCAGCTCTCCCCCAGGGGGCATGTATCAAGAGACCCAGTACTTC. It is translated as CASSSPPGGMYQETQYF.

This rearrangement joins TRBV6-5 to TRBJ2-2, with D possibly called TRBD1 or TRBD2 (5 bases each). Trimming removed 4 bases at V and 5 bases at J, with 14 bases between. The CDR3 extends over 15 amino acids. CDR1 is MNHEY and CDR2 is SVGAGI in the germline V gene. This CDR3 reads CASSSGNRRTGELFF. CDR3 coding DNA: TGTGCCAGCAGTTCGGGGAACAGGCGAACCGGGGAGCTGTTTTTT.

A remark on this clone: The sample contains more than one DNA sequence encoding this CDR3. The chain joins TRBV4-3 to TRBJ1-5; 10 bases are a match to TRBD1. This CDR3 has 15 residues. Trimming removed 6 bases from V and 1 base from J; junction bases left unmatched: 3. Germline values: CDR1 LGHNA, CDR2 YSLEER. The CDR3, as DNA: TGCGCCAGCAGTCCGGACAGGGGGAGCAATCAGCCCCAGCATTTT. The encoded protein is CASSPDRGSNQPQHF.

The chain is built from TRBV30 and TRBJ1-2, with D possibly matching TRBD1 (5 bases). From germline, CDR1 is GTSNPN and CDR2 SVGIG (reference sequence). The CDR3 extends over 13 amino acids. V gave up 0 bases and J gave up 4 bases, with 9 bases separating them. The CDR3 sequence: CAWSVKGSYGYTF. The CDR3 region has the DNA TGTGCCTGGAGTGTGAAGGGGAGCTATGGCTACACCTTC.

The gene calls are TRBV7-9 and TRBJ2-2, with a tentative D call TRBD2 (6 bases). Germline CDR1 reads SEHNR; CDR2 reads FQNEAQ (reference sequence). This CDR3 has 15 residues. Trimming removed 1 base at V and 3 bases at J, with 9 bases between. CDR3 coding DNA: TGTGCCAGCAGCTTAGGGGGAGGCCACACCGGGGAGCTGTTTTTT. The encoded protein is CASSLGGGHTGELFF.

CDR3 DNA sequence: TGTGCCAGCAGCCGGGACGGAGCCTACGAGCAGTACTTC. Protein product: CASSRDGAYEQYF. The V and J genes are TRBV6-6 and TRBJ2-7, with D perhaps TRBD1 or TRBD2 (5 bases each). The CDR3 is made up of 13 amino acids. Germline CDR1 MNHNY, CDR2 SVGAGI (reference sequence). The V and J ends lost 6 bases and 2 bases respectively, with 11 bases between them.

The CDR3 loop reads CASKGGRSQGSTGELFF. CDR3 nucleotides: TGCGCCAGCAAGGGAGGGAGGAGCCAGGGTTCCACCGGGGAGCTGTTTTTT. The gene calls are TRBV5-1 and TRBJ2-2; 7 nucleotides match TRBD2. V was clipped by 6 bases and J by 4 bases; unmatched bases: 15. The V gene's germline CDR1 is SGHRS and CDR2 YFSETQ. The CDR3 spans 17 residues.

V gene TRBV15 combines with J gene TRBJ1-1, with D unclear. Trimming pared 0 bases from V and 0 bases from J, leaving 5 bases between. Germline V CDR1 and CDR2: LNHNV, YYDKDF (reference sequence). The CDR3 length is 14 residues. The CDR3 protein is CATSRDEMNTEAFF. As DNA, the CDR3 is TGTGCCACCAGCAGAGATGAGATGAACACTGAAGCTTTCTTT.

The CDR3 coding sequence is TGTGCCAGCTCGCCGGGACGCGGGGGCTACACCTTC. Encoded protein: CASSPGRGGYTF. The chain recombines TRBV27 with TRBJ1-2; tentative D call: TRBD1 (5 bases). Trimming took off 8 bases at V and 8 bases at J, with 15 bases between the two ends. Germline CDR1 reads MNHEY; CDR2 reads SMNVEV (reference sequence). There are 12 residues in the CDR3.

The chain carries TRBV2 and TRBJ1-5; 9 bases fit TRBD1. The germline CDR1 and CDR2 sequences are SNHLY and FYNNEI. V lost 6 bases, J lost 7 bases, and 4 bases stayed unmatched. This CDR3 is 13 amino acids long. The CDR3 bases are TGTGCCAGCAGGGGACAGGGACGCCAGCCCCAGCATTTT. This codes for CASRGQGRQPQHF.

The rearrangement links TRBV13 to TRBJ1-5; D not certain. The CDR3 length is 14 residues. V shed 0 bases and J shed 3 bases, with 6 bases lying between them. Germline-derived CDR1 and CDR2 are PRHDT and FYEKMQ (reference sequence). The DNA of the CDR3 is TGTGCCAGCAGCTTAGGGGGTTACAATCAGCCCCAGCATTTT. Translation gives CASSLGGYNQPQHF. Combining the CDR3 with reference TRBV13 and TRBJ1-5 gives the whole variable domain AAGVIQSPRHLIKEKRETATLKCYPIPRHDTVYWYQQGPGQDPQFLISFYEKMQSDKGSIPDRFSAQQFSDYHSELNMSSLELGDSALYFCASSLGGYNQPQHFGDGTRLSIL.

The chain links TRBV29-1 to TRBJ2-5; unclear D gene. The CDR3 has 12 residues. The germline V gene encodes CDR1 SQVTM and CDR2 ANQGSEA. Trimming took off 6 bases at V and 0 bases at J, with 8 bases between the two ends. The CDR3 coding sequence is TGCAGCGTCAGCGTTTACCAAGAGACCCAGTACTTC. It encodes CSVSVYQETQYF.

The rearrangement links TRBV5-6 to TRBJ2-2, with a possible D match to TRBD1 (5 bases). Looked up from germline, CDR1 is SGHDT and CDR2 is YYEEEE. CDR3 length equals 16 residues. Deletions cut 0 bases from V and 4 bases from J, with 13 bases between. CDR3 protein: CASSLARTTFTGELFF. DNA for the CDR3: TGTGCCAGCAGCTTGGCCAGGACAACCTTCACCGGGGAGCTGTTTTTT. Combining the CDR3 with reference TRBV5-6 and TRBJ2-2 gives the whole variable domain DAGVTQSPTHLIKTRGQQVTLRCSPKSGHDTVSWYQQALGQGPQFIFQYYEEEERQRGNFPDRFSGHQFPNYSSELNVNALLLGDSALYLCASSLARTTFTGELFFGEGSRLTVL.

The chain couples TRBV7-2 to TRBJ2-7, with D hard to call. The V gene lost 1 base and the J gene lost 3 bases, with 13 bases spanning the gap. The germline gives CDR1 SGHTA, CDR2 FQGNSA. The CDR3 length is 15 residues. The CDR3 DNA reads as TGTGCCAGCAGCTTAGAGGGTGGGTTAATCTACGAGCAGTACTTC. Translation: CASSLEGGLIYEQYF.

The chain recombines TRBV7-2 with TRBJ2-5; TRBD2 agrees at 9 bases. Germline-derived CDR1 and CDR2 are SGHTA and FQGNSA. Trimming removed 1 base from V and 4 bases from J; junction bases left unmatched: 4. CDR3 length: 15 residues. CDR3 region: CASSLGGRGGETQYF. CDR3 DNA: TGTGCCAGCAGCTTAGGCGGGAGGGGAGGAGAGACCCAGTACTTC.

This chain links TRBV19 with TRBJ1-4, with TRBD1 matching 9 bases. The trim removed 5 bases at V and 4 bases at J, leaving 8 bases unmatched. The CDR3 runs to 16 residues. Per the germline V gene, CDR1 is LNHDA and CDR2 is SQIVND (reference sequence). The DNA of the CDR3 is TGTGCCAGTAGTCCAGCACAGGGGGCCTATAATGAAAAACTGTTTTTT. It codes for CASSPAQGAYNEKLFF.

The rearrangement links TRBV5-5 to TRBJ1-2; 7 nucleotides align to TRBD1. This CDR3 has 14 amino acids. V dropped 4 bases and J dropped 4; count of bases not matched to a gene: 7. The germline V gene has CDR1 SGHKS and CDR2 YYEKEE (reference sequence). CDR3 coding DNA: TGTGCCAGCAGCAAGGGCGCAGGGGGCTATGGCTACACCTTC. Its translation is CASSKGAGGYGYTF.